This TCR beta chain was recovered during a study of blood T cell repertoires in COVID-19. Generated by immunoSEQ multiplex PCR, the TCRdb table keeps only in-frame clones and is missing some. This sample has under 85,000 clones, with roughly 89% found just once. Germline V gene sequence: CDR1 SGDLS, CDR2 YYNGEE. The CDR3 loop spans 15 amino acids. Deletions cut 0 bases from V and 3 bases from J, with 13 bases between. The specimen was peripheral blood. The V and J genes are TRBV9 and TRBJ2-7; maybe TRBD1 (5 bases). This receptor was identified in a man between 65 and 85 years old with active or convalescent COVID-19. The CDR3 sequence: CASSVGTPELYEQYF. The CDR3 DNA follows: TGTGCCAGCAGCGTAGGGACACCAGAGCTCTACGAGCAGTACTTC.